This is a list of T cell receptor beta chains from one sample in a study of shared clonotypes between healthy human individuals. Profiling relied on immunoSEQ multiplex PCR, and the TCRdb table lists in-frame clones only, not all of them. The table shows about 600,000 clones, with nearly 97% occurring only once. Input material: naive CD8+ T cells sorted from blood. The receptor set was obtained from a woman aged 25 to 39 in good health. CDR3s include the opening cysteine and the closing phenylalanine or tryptophan. The order of the fields is clone size, D gene, V gene, J gene, CDR3 DNA, CDR3 protein. A D gene is named only where the DNA matches it firmly. Some rows mark clone size as missing; the rest say once, few, many or name a class of expanded clone.

>NA|NA|TRBV19|TRBJ2-2
TGTGCCACCCGGGGCTACACCGGGGAGCTGTTTTTT
CATRGYTGELFF
>NA|TRBD2|TRBV9|TRBJ2-7
TGTGCCAGCAGCGCGACTAGCCGCGGGAGACAACACGAGCAGTACTTC
CASSATSRGRQHEQYF
>NA|NA|TRBV5-6|TRBJ2-3
TGTGCCAGCAGCTTGCCTAGAAACACAGATACGCAGTATTTT
CASSLPRNTDTQYF
>NA|TRBD1|TRBV27|TRBJ2-7
TGTGCCAGCAGTTCGGACAGGGGGCTCGAGCAGTACTTC
CASSSDRGLEQYF
>NA|NA|TRBV9|TRBJ2-5
TGTGCCAGCAGCGTTGGGGGGTCGGGCGAGACCCAGTACTTC
CASSVGGSGETQYF
>once|NA|TRBV27|TRBJ1-1
TGTGCCAGCAGTTTATATCGGGGGAACACTGAAGCTTTCTTT
CASSLYRGNTEAFF
>NA|NA|TRBV7-9|TRBJ1-1
TGTGCCAGCAGCTTAAAACAGGGAAGCACTGAAGCTTTCTTT
CASSLKQGSTEAFF
>once|NA|TRBV6-5|TRBJ2-2
TGTGCCAGCAGTTCCGAACAGTTCGGGGAGCTGTTTTTT
CASSSEQFGELFF
>NA|TRBD2|TRBV27|TRBJ2-1
TGTGCCAGCAGCGAGGGGCTAGCGGGAGTCAATGAGCAGTTCTTC
CASSEGLAGVNEQFF
>once|TRBD2|TRBV5-1|TRBJ2-1
TGCGCCAGCAGCTTGGTTAGCGGGAGGGGGAATGAGCAGTTCTTC
CASSLVSGRGNEQFF
>NA|TRBD1|TRBV5-4|TRBJ2-5
TGTGCCAGCAGTCTCGGACCGGGACAGGGGCTAGTGGGAGAGACCCAGTACTTC
CASSLGPGQGLVGETQYF
>once|NA|TRBV28|TRBJ2-3
TGTGCCAGCAGTTTAAGTACAGTGACAGATACGCAGTATTTT
CASSLSTVTDTQYF
>once|TRBD1|TRBV10-3|TRBJ2-7
TGTGCCATCAGTGATTGGACAGGGAACGAGCAGTACTTC
CAISDWTGNEQYF
>NA|TRBD2|TRBV5-1|TRBJ2-7
TGCGCCAGCAGCATACGTGAACCCGGACTAGCGGGAGGGCTCTCCGACTACGAGCAGTACTTC
CASSIREPGLAGGLSDYEQYF
>once|TRBD2|TRBV27|TRBJ2-3
TGTGCCAGCAGTTTAGGGGAGGGGACAGATACGCAGTATTTT
CASSLGEGTDTQYF
>NA|TRBD1|TRBV4-1|TRBJ2-7
TGCGCCAGCAGCTCGCGGGGGACAGGGACATACAGCGAGCAGTACTTC
CASSSRGTGTYSEQYF
>NA|TRBD2|TRBV27|TRBJ2-3
TGTGCCAGCAGTTTGGGAGCGGGAGCCCGCACAGATACGCAGTATTTT
CASSLGAGARTDTQYF
>NA|TRBD2|TRBV5-1|TRBJ2-1
TGCGCCAGCAGCTTGGGGGGCGGGAGTAGCAATGAGCAGTTCTTC
CASSLGGGSSNEQFF
>NA|NA|TRBV28|TRBJ2-7
TGTGCCAGCAGTTTACGGGACGGAAGATACGAGCAGTACTTC
CASSLRDGRYEQYF
>NA|NA|TRBV27|TRBJ1-2
TGTGCCAGCAGTTTATCCGGGGGGGCGATCTACTATGGCTACACCTTC
CASSLSGGAIYYGYTF
>NA|NA|TRBV4-1|TRBJ2-2
TGCGCCAGCAGCCAAGATTCCAGCGGGGAGCTGTTTTTT
CASSQDSSGELFF
>once|NA|TRBV27|TRBJ1-5
TGTGCCAGCAGCCCGCTAGACCACTTATCGCCCCAGCATTTT
CASSPLDHLSPQHF
>NA|NA|TRBV7-6|TRBJ2-1
TGTGCCAGCAGCTTATCGGGCTCCTACAATGAGCAGTTCTTC
CASSLSGSYNEQFF
>NA|NA|TRBV2|TRBJ1-1
TGTGCCAGCAGTGAAACTCGGTGGGAAGCGAACACTGAAGCTTTCTTT
CASSETRWEANTEAFF
>NA|TRBD1|TRBV25-1|TRBJ2-1
TGTGCCAGCAGTGGATTAATGGGACAGGGTAGGGATGAGCAGTTCTTC
CASSGLMGQGRDEQFF
>NA|NA|TRBV4-1|TRBJ2-3
TGCGCCAGCAGCCAAGACAGGGAGGATACGCAGTATTTT
CASSQDREDTQYF